A selection of T cell receptor beta chains follows, all from one sample in a study of OX40 agonist ivuxolimab in advanced cancers. Repertoires were generated with immunoSEQ multiplex PCR, while TCRdb's copy carries only in-frame clones and drops some. Among some 80,000 clones listed, about nine tenths were seen once. The source material was CD4+ or CD8+ T cells sorted from blood, sampled in a trial of the OX40 agonist ivuxolimab. These receptors all stem from an adult with an advanced solid tumor such as melanoma, head and neck, liver or kidney cancer. The CDR3 runs from the conserved cysteine through the conserved F or W. D genes are given only for firm matches. A clone size is listed for some rows: how often the clone was seen (once, few, many), or a class if it is expanded.

-,TRBJ2-3,TRBD2,TRBV9,TGTGCCAGCAGCGTAGATCCTAGCGGGGGGGCCATAGATACGCAGTATTTT,CASSVDPSGGAIDTQYF
once,TRBJ2-3,TRBD1,TRBV4-2,TGTGCCAGCAGCCAAGATCTCGGGCAGGGGGGCACAGATACGCAGTATTTT,CASSQDLGQGGTDTQYF
once,TRBJ1-2,-,TRBV5-3,TGTGCCAGAAGCTTTAGGAGGGGGAAAAGAAATGGCTACACCTTC,CARSFRRGKRNGYTF
-,TRBJ1-1,TRBD1,TRBV30,TGTGCCTGGGCAGGGGGGACTGAAGCTTTCTTT,CAWAGGTEAFF
-,TRBJ1-5,-,TRBV2,TGTGCCAGCAGTTTGCAGAATCAGCCCCAGCATTTT,CASSLQNQPQHF
-,TRBJ2-5,TRBD2,TRBV30,TGTGCCTGGGGACGGGAGGGCCCTGGGTCCCAGTACTTC,CAWGREGPGSQYF
-,TRBJ1-4,TRBD1,TRBV6-1,TGTGCCAGCAGTTCAGGGGGGGCTAATGAAAAACTGTTTTTT,CASSSGGANEKLFF
-,TRBJ2-7,TRBD1,TRBV30,TGTGCCGCCGAGACAGGGGGCGACGGCTACGAGCAGTACTTC,CAAETGGDGYEQYF
-,TRBJ1-2,-,TRBV6-6,TGTGCCAGCAGTTCCGATGGCTTCGGGGGCTACACCTTC,CASSSDGFGGYTF
once,TRBJ2-1,TRBD2,TRBV19,TGTGCCAGCGGGGGACTAGCGCCTTTCAATGAGCAGTTCTTC,CASGGLAPFNEQFF
-,TRBJ2-5,TRBD2,TRBV2,TGTGCCAGTGAAGCGGGGGGCAGCCAGACCCAGTACTTC,CASEAGGSQTQYF
-,TRBJ1-1,-,TRBV29-1,TGCAGCGTTGAGTCCCTGGTGGGGGGCACTGAAGCTTTCTTT,CSVESLVGGTEAFF
-,TRBJ2-5,-,TRBV5-1,TGCGCCAGCAGCCCCTGGGGGCAGACAATCCAAGAGACCCAGTACTTC,CASSPWGQTIQETQYF
-,TRBJ1-3,-,TRBV6-1,TGTGCCAGCGGAGGCTCCGGGGGAAACACCATATATTTT,CASGGSGGNTIYF
-,TRBJ2-7,TRBD1,TRBV5-6,TGTGCCAGCAGCTTGAAACCGGGACAGGGGATCCCCTCCGCGGGGCAGTACTTC,CASSLKPGQGIPSAGQYF
-,TRBJ2-4,-,TRBV15,TGTGCCACCAGCAGAGATCTGGCGGTCGCCGACATTCAGTACTTC,CATSRDLAVADIQYF
-,TRBJ2-3,-,TRBV27,TGTGCCAGCAGTTTAGGCGGGATCAGCACAGATACGCAGTATTTT,CASSLGGISTDTQYF
few,TRBJ2-2,-,TRBV6-6,TGTGCCAGCAGTACTCCAATGACTGGCAACACCGGGGAGCTGTTTTTT,CASSTPMTGNTGELFF
-,TRBJ2-7,-,TRBV10-3,TGTGCCATCAGTGGGGACTCCCGCAGCTCCTACGAGCAGTACTTC,CAISGDSRSSYEQYF
-,TRBJ2-5,TRBD1,TRBV5-1,TGCGCCAGCAGCCGGGACAGGGGGCAAGGAGAGACCCAGTACTTC,CASSRDRGQGETQYF
-,TRBJ1-2,-,TRBV7-2,TGTGCCAGCAGCCCCAACCGGGACACCCTTTATGGCTACACCTTC,CASSPNRDTLYGYTF
-,TRBJ2-2,TRBD2,TRBV5-1,TGCGCCAGCAGCTCCCCCGGGACTAGCGGCACCGGGGAGCTGTTTTTT,CASSSPGTSGTGELFF
-,TRBJ1-5,-,TRBV10-3,TGTGCCATCAGTGACCGGGACAGCAATCAGCCCCAGCATTTT,CAISDRDSNQPQHF
-,TRBJ1-1,-,TRBV29-1,TGCAGCGTTGATGTCAAAGGGGGCACTGAAGCTTTCTTT,CSVDVKGGTEAFF
-,TRBJ2-7,-,TRBV7-3,TGTGCCAGCAGCTTACAGGTCTCCTACGAGCAGTACTTC,CASSLQVSYEQYF
-,TRBJ2-5,-,TRBV7-6,TGTGCCAGCAGCTTAGTTCCCCCGCCGGAGACCCAGTACTTC,CASSLVPPPETQYF
-,TRBJ2-5,-,TRBV5-1,TGCGCCAGCAGCTTGGAACCGGTTGGGGGAGAGACCCAGTACTTC,CASSLEPVGGETQYF
-,TRBJ2-5,-,TRBV10-1,TGCGCCAGCAGTGGCCCAGGAGCGCAAGAGACCCAGTACTTC,CASSGPGAQETQYF
-,TRBJ2-2,-,TRBV19,TGTGCCAGCAGATTGGGGGGCGGAACCGGGGAGCTGTTTTTT,CASRLGGGTGELFF
-,TRBJ2-4,-,TRBV30,TGTGCCTGGAGTAACATAATAGCCAAAAACATTCAGTACTTC,CAWSNIIAKNIQYF
-,TRBJ1-5,-,TRBV10-1,TGCGCCACCTTGCGGGGGGGGTGTCAGCCCCAGCATTTT,CATLRGGCQPQHF
-,TRBJ2-7,-,TRBV9,TGTGCCAGCAGCTCTTACGGGAGCGCCTACGAGCAGTACTTC,CASSSYGSAYEQYF
-,TRBJ2-2,-,TRBV6-5,TGTGCCAGCAGGGTGGGCAGGACGAACACCGGGGAGCTGTTTTTT,CASRVGRTNTGELFF
-,TRBJ2-7,-,TRBV5-8,TGTGCCAGCAGCGTCGGGACCCCGTTATTAGACGAGCAGTACTTC,CASSVGTPLLDEQYF
-,TRBJ2-1,-,TRBV5-1,TGCGCCAGCAGCAAAGGCGAGGAGTACAATGAGCAGTTCTTC,CASSKGEEYNEQFF